Below, one T cell receptor (beta chain) is given with its context. Its antigen is undetermined. The data were obtained in a study of T cell repertoires in cytomegalovirus infection. For the study at large: CMV epitopes that were recently identified and HLA-C-restricted were used alongside well-studied HLA-B-restricted ones. Indications came from public TCR beta signatures; they pointed to CMV infection and to a matching HLA type. Study results and caveats: Clonotype analysis showed dominance of the ex vivo response by HLA-C-restricted CMV-specific TCR beta clonotypes. Identification of carriers of CMV plus the relevant HLA was achieved through cumulative public TCR beta family frequency.

The CDR3 has 14 amino acids. The germline CDR1 and CDR2 sequences are SEHNR and FQNEAQ (reference sequence). V was pared by 4 bases and J by 2 bases, with 12 bases between. Each CDR3 protein gets one entry after TCRdb re-called the reads with MiXCR. Of approximately 730,000 distinct CDR3 sequences in the sample, 25% to 30% were seen once. This chain links TRBV7-9 with TRBJ2-7; TRBD2 might be the D (5 bases). This clonotype was sampled from a human donor in good health (CMV status not recorded). Some clones in this sample may be carry-over from other donors' samples. Source: cultured CD8+ T cells from PBMCs, taken from culture after CMV antigen stimulation. The CDR3 bases are TGTGCCAGCAGCTCTCCGGGAAACACCTACGAGCAGTACTTC. Translated, it gives CASSSPGNTYEQYF.